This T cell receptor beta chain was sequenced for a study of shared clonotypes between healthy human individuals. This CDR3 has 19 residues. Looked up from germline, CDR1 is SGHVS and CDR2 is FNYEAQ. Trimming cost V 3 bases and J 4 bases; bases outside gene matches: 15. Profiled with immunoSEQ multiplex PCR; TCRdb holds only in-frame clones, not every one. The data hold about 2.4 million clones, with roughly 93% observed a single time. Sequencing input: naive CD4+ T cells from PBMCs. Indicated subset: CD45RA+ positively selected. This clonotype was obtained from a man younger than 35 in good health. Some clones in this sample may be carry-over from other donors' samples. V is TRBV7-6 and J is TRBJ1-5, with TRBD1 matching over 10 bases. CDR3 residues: CASSFHEQGQGRQNQPQHF. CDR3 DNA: TGTGCCAGCAGCTTCCACGAACAGGGACAGGGGCGCCAGAATCAGCCCCAGCATTTT.